Sequencing of this T cell receptor (beta chain) was carried out in a study of T cell repertoires in cytomegalovirus infection. TCRdb reprocessed the reads with MiXCR, giving one entry per CDR3 protein. The sample has over 250,000 distinct CDR3 sequences, 22% seen once. This clonotype showed up many times. Its antigen is not identified. The CDR3 spans 13 residues. V was pared by 2 bases and J by 9 bases, with 11 bases between. Germline V lookup: CDR1 SGHTA, CDR2 FQGNSA. This TCR derives from a human donor in good health (CMV status not recorded). Some clones in this sample may be carry-over from other donors' samples. Sequenced here: cultured PBMCs, sampled from culture after CMV antigen stimulation. The V gene is TRBV7-2, the J gene TRBJ2-1; D is undetermined. This CDR3 reads CASSLPLPGEQFF. The DNA of the CDR3 is TGTGCCAGCAGCTTACCTCTTCCGGGTGAGCAGTTCTTC.